One sample yielded the 20 T cell receptor beta chains listed below, sequenced in a study of cytomegalovirus exposure and HLA in healthy donors (dated by TCRdb to 2015 to 2018). Preparation of the library involved the immunoSEQ multiplex PCR assay. The multiplex PCR relied on a mix of 60 forward primers for TCR Vbeta segments and 13 reverse primers for TCR Jbeta segments. The clones in this table, taken by TCRdb from immuneACCESS, are in-frame only. Not every clone is retained; where verified, under half of the shortfall comes from an unresolved V gene, and the cause of the rest is unknown. This sample has 100,000 to 150,000 clones in its table, and about 8.6% of those were observed once. The ten largest clones capture about 6.6% of the sample. The sequencing sample was made of PBMCs. Source of these receptors: a woman aged 40 to 49 in good health and CMV-seropositive.

The chain couples TRBV5-4 to TRBJ2-3; D may be TRBD2 (6 bases). Trimming cost V 2 bases and J 10 bases, with 17 bases left between them. Germline V lookup: CDR1 SGHNT, CDR2 YYREEE (reference sequence). CDR3 size: 14 residues. CDR3 region: CASSFGTSNLAQYF. The CDR3 DNA sequence: TGTGCCAGCAGCTTTGGGACTTCTAACTTAGCGCAGTATTTT.

Only a few counts were recorded for this clone. The rearrangement uses TRBV5-1 and TRBJ1-1; D might be TRBD1 (5 bases). The V end lost 4 bases, the J end lost 5 bases, and 18 bases lay between the germline ends. CDR1 and CDR2 (germline): SGHRS, YFSETQ. The CDR3 sequence is 15 residues long. The CDR3 loop reads CASSPDSAGRTEAFF. The DNA for the CDR3 is TGCGCCAGCAGCCCCGATTCGGCAGGGAGGACTGAAGCTTTCTTT. The full variable domain, with the rest looked up from reference TRBV5-1 and TRBJ1-1, is KAGVTQTPRYLIKTRGQQVTLSCSPISGHRSVSWYQQTPGQGLQFLFEYFSETQRNKGNFPGRFSGRQFSNSRSEMNVSTLELGDSALYLCASSPDSAGRTEAFFGQGTRLTVV.

The genes are TRBV7-3 and TRBJ2-3; no clear D. The CDR3 consists of 12 residues. V shed 3 bases and J shed 7 bases, with 8 bases lying between them. Germline values: CDR1 SGHTA, CDR2 FQGTGA. Here the CDR3 reads CASSLVGHTQYF. In DNA form, the CDR3 reads TGTGCCAGCAGCTTGGTTGGCCATACGCAGTATTTT.

V gene TRBV6-1 combines with J gene TRBJ1-2; TRBD1 is a possible D gene (6 bases). Germline CDR1 is MNHNS and CDR2 is SASEGT. The CDR3 is 13 amino acids. V was trimmed by 7 bases and J by 0 bases, leaving 9 bases between them. The CDR3 sequence is CASNGQPNYGYTF. CDR3 DNA sequence: TGTGCCAGCAACGGACAGCCTAACTATGGCTACACCTTC.

This clone was seen a handful of times. The J gene is TRBJ1-4, the V gene TRBV6-5, with 7 bases that match TRBD1. Germline V gene sequence: CDR1 MNHEY, CDR2 SVGAGI. J lost 11 bases, V lost 0 bases, and 9 bases had no gene match. CDR3 length: 15 residues. The CDR3 bases are TGTGCCAGCAGTTACTCGGTCACAGGGGCGAGTAAACTGTTTTTT. This translates into CASSYSVTGASKLFF.

The J gene is TRBJ1-3, the V gene TRBV7-2; D may be TRBD1 (5 bases). The CDR3 extends over 16 amino acids. CDR1 and CDR2 (germline): SGHTA, FQGNSA. V lost 1 base and J lost 2, with 12 bases in between. CDR3 sequence reads: CASSLEAGIAGNTIYF. In nucleotides, the CDR3 is TGTGCCAGCAGCTTAGAGGCAGGGATTGCTGGAAACACCATATATTTT.

The chain joins TRBV7-7 to TRBJ2-2; D gene uncertain. The CDR3 totals 14 residues. Trimming removed 5 bases at V and 1 base at J, with 8 bases between. CDR1 is SSHAT, CDR2 FNYEAQ, per germline (reference sequence). Here the CDR3 reads CASSPYMNTGELFF. The CDR3 coding sequence is TGTGCCAGCAGCCCATACATGAACACCGGGGAGCTGTTTTTT.

This clone was observed a few times. The J gene is TRBJ2-7, the V gene TRBV28; TRBD1 matches 8 bases. Germline CDR1 and CDR2: MDHEN and SYDVKM. With 2 bases clipped from V and 3 bases from J, the junction kept 6 bases outside the gene matches. There are 15 residues in the CDR3. DNA of the CDR3: TGTGCCAGCAGTTTAAGGACAGGGTTTATCTACGAGCAGTACTTC. This gives the protein CASSLRTGFIYEQYF.

This clone turned up a few times. The chain has TRBV5-4 and TRBJ1-1; D is ambiguous. V shed 4 bases and J shed 5 bases, with 9 bases lying between them. The germline CDR1 and CDR2 sequences are SGHNT and YYREEE (reference sequence). The CDR3 is 12 residues long. This CDR3 is CASSLGRTEAFF. The CDR3 DNA is TGTGCCAGCAGCCTGGGGAGGACTGAAGCTTTCTTT.

In its sample, this clone was seen once. The gene calls are TRBV23-1 and TRBJ2-7, with 7 nucleotides matching TRBD1. TRBV23-1 is noted as an ORF with a role that remains uncertain. V shed 4 bases and J 0 bases; nucleotides not matched to a gene: 9. CDR3 length equals 16 residues. CDR3 amino acids: CASSPRDSWSSYEQYF. CDR3 nucleotide sequence: TGCGCCAGCAGTCCCCGGGACAGTTGGAGCTCCTACGAGCAGTACTTC.

This clone was detected only a few times. The V gene is TRBV6-4, the J gene TRBJ1-6; D perhaps matches TRBD1 (5 bases). V was trimmed by 3 bases and J by 9 bases, leaving 12 bases between them. The CDR3 length is 14 residues. Germline lookup yields CDR1 MRHNA and CDR2 SNTAGT. This chain's CDR3 is CASSETGQSSPLHF. The CDR3 DNA reads as TGTGCCAGCAGTGAAACAGGCCAATCTTCACCCCTCCACTTT.

This clone was detected only a few times. The chain joins TRBV6-6 to TRBJ1-1; 11 bases align to TRBD1. V was clipped by 0 bases and J by 3 bases; unmatched bases: 0. This CDR3 has 15 residues. Germline V gene sequence: CDR1 MNHNY, CDR2 SVGAGI (reference sequence). The CDR3 DNA follows: TGTGCCAGCAGTTACTCGGGACAGGGGGACACTGAAGCTTTCTTT. Protein product: CASSYSGQGDTEAFF.

V gene TRBV6-5 combines with J gene TRBJ2-5; 9 nucleotides line up with TRBD1. The J call may be in error: the DNA end matches TRBJ2-7 better. In germline, CDR1 is MNHEY, CDR2 SVGAGI. The CDR3 covers 15 residues. The DNA of the CDR3 is TGTGCCAGCAGGCCCGCGACAGGGGGTGTCTACGAGCAGTACTTC. It encodes CASRPATGGVYEQYF.

The V call is TRBV19, the J call TRBJ2-3; 9 bases fit TRBD2. Germline loops: CDR1 LNHDA, CDR2 SQIVND (reference sequence). CDR3 length: 16 residues. V shed 4 bases and J 1 base; nucleotides not matched to a gene: 6. The CDR3 reads CASSTLASGGTDTQYF. Here the CDR3 DNA reads TGTGCCAGTAGTACCCTGGCTAGCGGGGGCACAGATACGCAGTATTTT.

This clone was found a few times. The J gene is TRBJ2-1, the V gene TRBV2; 14 bases agree with TRBD2. In germline, CDR1 is SNHLY, CDR2 FYNNEI. This CDR3 has 16 residues. V shed 9 bases and J 8 bases; nucleotides not matched to a gene: 12. As DNA, the CDR3 is TGTGCCAGACAGACTAGCGGGGGGGCCAGGGGTTATGAGCAGTTCTTC. It specifies CARQTSGGARGYEQFF.

The V gene is TRBV11-2, the J gene TRBJ1-4, with D hard to call. Germline assignment: CDR1 SGHAT and CDR2 FQNNGV. The CDR3 length is 14 residues. Trimming pared 6 bases from V and 8 bases from J, leaving 16 bases between. The CDR3 loop reads CASSFSPRREKLFF. CDR3 in DNA: TGTGCCAGCAGTTTTTCCCCCCGGCGGGAAAAACTGTTTTTT.

A few counts support this clone. At the DNA level, this CDR3 is encoded by other sequences in the same sample as well. This sequence joins TRBV19 and TRBJ1-2; perhaps TRBD1 as D (6 bases). The CDR3 is 13 amino acids. In germline, CDR1 is LNHDA, CDR2 SQIVND (reference sequence). The ends were cut back, 3 bases at V and 8 bases at J, with 13 bases in the middle. CDR3 in DNA: TGTGCCAGTAGTATCGTCAGGGGTTCAGGCTACACCTTC. Translating it yields CASSIVRGSGYTF.

This clone was recorded at least ten times. V is TRBV19 and J is TRBJ2-2; 7 positions agree with TRBD1. There are 13 residues in the CDR3. V lost 7 bases and J lost 3; bases outside the gene matches: 2. Germline assignment: CDR1 LNHDA and CDR2 SQIVND (reference sequence). CDR3 sequence reads: CASNTGDTGELFF. The CDR3 region has the DNA TGTGCCAGTAACACAGGGGACACCGGGGAGCTGTTTTTT.

A few counts support this clone. The CDR3 DNA sequence: TGTGCCAGTAGATGGAGGGAAGGGACTAATCAGCCCCAGCATTTT. This encodes CASRWREGTNQPQHF. The rearrangement links TRBV19 to TRBJ1-5, with D tentatively TRBD1 (5 bases). This CDR3 has 15 amino acids. The V end lost 6 bases, the J end lost 4 bases, and 16 bases lay between the germline ends. Germline CDR1 LNHDA, CDR2 SQIVND (reference sequence).

This chain uses TRBV5-4 with TRBJ1-4; perhaps TRBD1 as D (6 bases). This CDR3 is built from 16 residues. Germline V gene lookup returns CDR1 SGHNT and CDR2 YYREEE (reference sequence). Deletions cut 4 bases from V and 8 bases from J, with 21 bases between. CDR3 sequence reads: CASSDKVAGVGEKLFF. The CDR3 DNA is TGTGCCAGCAGCGACAAGGTGGCAGGGGTCGGGGAAAAACTGTTTTTT. Full variable domain (remainder filled in from reference TRBV5-4 and TRBJ1-4): ETGVTQSPTHLIKTRGQQVTLRCSSQSGHNTVSWYQQALGQGPQFIFQYYREEENGRGNFPPRFSGLQFPNYSSELNVNALELDDSALYLCASSDKVAGVGEKLFFGSGTQLSVL.